The clone carrying this T cell receptor (beta chain) was seen many times. Its target is unknown. This CDR3 has 12 amino acids. Germline loops: CDR1 MNHEY, CDR2 SVGEGT. The ends were cut back, 5 bases at V and 0 bases at J, with 3 bases in the middle. This sample stems from a study of neurological immune-mediated disorders. Unsorted libraries were generated from 2 million PBMCs held at -80 degrees C. Findings and caveats of the study: Multiple sclerosis patients had less TCR clonal expansion than even healthy controls, unlike HTLV-1-associated myelopathy.

5'RACE with 10-nucleotide random UMIs produced the cDNA. TCRdb re-analysed the 5' RACE reads in MiXCR, keeping a single row per CDR3 protein. Of 65,000 to 70,000 distinct CDR3 sequences in the sample, approximately 4.1% were seen once. The sample was PBMCs. This chain connects TRBV6-2 or TRBV6-3 to TRBJ2-3; the D is unclear. The TCR comes from a man over 45 with multiple sclerosis. CDR3 in amino acids: CASSLSTDTQYF. The CDR3 nucleotides read TGTGCCAGCAGTCTTAGCACAGATACGCAGTATTTT.